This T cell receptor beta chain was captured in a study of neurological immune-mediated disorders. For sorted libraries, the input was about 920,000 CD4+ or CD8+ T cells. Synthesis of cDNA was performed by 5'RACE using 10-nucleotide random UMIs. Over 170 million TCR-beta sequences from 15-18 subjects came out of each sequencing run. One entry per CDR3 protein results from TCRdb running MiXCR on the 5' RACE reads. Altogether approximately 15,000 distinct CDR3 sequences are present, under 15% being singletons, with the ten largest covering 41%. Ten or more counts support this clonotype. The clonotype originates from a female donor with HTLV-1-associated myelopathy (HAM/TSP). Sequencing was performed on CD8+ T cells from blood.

The chain's CDR3 is CASSYSTSGGYTF. The CDR3 coding sequence is TGTGCCAGCAGTTACTCGACCAGTGGCGGCTACACCTTC. The chain recombines TRBV6-5 with TRBJ1-2; the D is unclear. This CDR3 is built from 13 residues. Per germline, CDR1 MNHEY and CDR2 SVGAGI. Trimming cost V 0 bases and J 8 bases, with 10 bases left between them.